This passage covers 4 T cell receptor beta chains from one sample sequenced in a study of blood T cells in healthy people across ages. Alongside a J-beta primer mix, a sample-barcoded 5' primer served in a second PCR lasting roughly 7 to 12 cycles. TCRdb called the 5' RACE reads again in MiXCR, with one record for every CDR3 protein. This table holds some 860,000 distinct CDR3 sequences, roughly 50% found once. Sequences were obtained from blood. The receptors derive from a man between 35 and 55 years old in good health.

This clonotype has only a few counts. The CDR3, as DNA: TGTGCCATCAGTGGAGGGCCCCGCACCCCGGAGCAGTACTTC. This translates into CAISGGPRTPEQYF. The chain has TRBV10-3 and TRBJ2-7; D is perhaps TRBD2 (5 bases). V was pared by 4 bases and J by 7 bases, with 17 bases between. The CDR3 contains 14 residues. Germline V gene lookup returns CDR1 ENHRY and CDR2 SYGVKD.

This sequence joins TRBV28 and TRBJ2-5, with TRBD2 matching 7 bases. The end of the DNA fits TRBJ2-7 better, so the J call may be wrong. The CDR3 is 15 amino acids. Per the germline V gene, CDR1 is MDHEN and CDR2 is SYDVKM. CDR3 sequence: CASSLTGGSRDEQYF. For the CDR3, the DNA is TGTGCCAGCAGCCTAACGGGCGGGAGTCGAGACGAGCAGTACTTC.

The table lists this clonotype with a few counts. This chain uses TRBV29-1 with TRBJ2-7; 7 nucleotides agree with TRBD1. The V gene end was trimmed by 7 bases and the J gene end by 8 bases; junction bases not matched to a gene: 11. Germline V gene data show CDR1 as SQVTM and CDR2 as ANQGSEA. The CDR3 runs to 12 residues. This chain's CDR3 is CSAEGDSRQQYF. The DNA for the CDR3 is TGCAGCGCCGAAGGGGACAGTCGCCAGCAGTACTTC.

CDR3 nucleotides: TGCGCCAGCAGCCACACAGACGGGGAACCTAATTCACCCCTCCACTTT. Protein: CASSHTDGEPNSPLHF. The chain joins TRBV4-1 to TRBJ1-6; D call uncertain. CDR3 size: 16 residues. The V and J ends lost 3 bases and 6 bases respectively, with 15 bases between them. CDR1 is MGHRA and CDR2 is YSYEKL in the germline V gene.